These T cell receptor beta chains were read from a single sample in a study of blood T cells in healthy people across ages. TCRdb re-called the 5' RACE reads with MiXCR, one entry per CDR3 protein. This sample has roughly 410,000 distinct CDR3 sequences; roughly half occur once, and the top ten carry under 65%. Sequencing used blood. The receptors originated from a man between 60 and 75 years old in good health. Each CDR3 is given with its conserved first and last residue. The D gene is left open where the match is weak. Size is stated for part of the rows, as once, few or many counts, or as a class when the clone is expanded.

TRBV29-1	TRBD2	14	TRBJ2-7	NA	TGCAGCACTCAGGAGGCTAGCGGGCCCTACGAGCAGTACTTC	CSTQEASGPYEQYF
TRBV3-1	TRBD2	17	TRBJ2-1	NA	TGTGCCAGCAGCCAAGCGACTAGCGCCCCGGTACGCAATGAGCAGTTCTTC	CASSQATSAPVRNEQFF
TRBV6-5	NA	13	TRBJ2-1	NA	TGTGCCAGCAGTTACGACGGCTACAATGAGCAGTTCTTC	CASSYDGYNEQFF
TRBV20-1	NA	15	TRBJ2-3	once	TGCAGTGCGAGGAAGGTAACAGGAACCACAGATACGCAGTATTTT	CSARKVTGTTDTQYF
TRBV2	TRBD2	14	TRBJ2-1	NA	TGTGCCAGCAGGGGGGTAGCGGGCCTCTGGGGACAGTTCTTC	CASRGVAGLWGQFF
TRBV3-1	NA	17	TRBJ2-7	few	TGTGCCAGCAGCCAAGATCAAAGCGGACCCCTCTCTGGCGAGCAGTACTTC	CASSQDQSGPLSGEQYF
TRBV7-2	NA	15	TRBJ2-7	NA	TGTGCCAGCAGCTTATCCAGCGGACACTCCTACGAGCAGTACTTC	CASSLSSGHSYEQYF
TRBV6-2/TRBV6-3	NA	11	TRBJ2-7	NA	TGTGCCAGCAGTATAGGGCCACAGCAGTACTTC	CASSIGPQQYF
TRBV20-1	NA	11	TRBJ1-2	NA	TGCAGTGCCCGGTTGCACTATGGCTACACCTTC	CSARLHYGYTF
TRBV25-1	NA	14	TRBJ2-1	many	TGTGCCAGCAGTAGCCAGAGTTACTACAATGAGCAGTTCTTC	CASSSQSYYNEQFF
TRBV28	NA	11	TRBJ2-7	many	TGTGCCAGCAGTATAGGGGTTGAGCAGTACTTC	CASSIGVEQYF
TRBV29-1	NA	13	TRBJ2-3	NA	TGCAGCGTTGAGGGCAGCCCCCCAGATACGCAGTATTTT	CSVEGSPPDTQYF
TRBV15	TRBD1	16	TRBJ2-5	NA	TGTGCCACCAGCAGAGAGGGAGCCAGGGGGCAAGAGACCCAGTACTTC	CATSREGARGQETQYF
TRBV3-1	TRBD1	18	TRBJ2-6	NA	TGTGCCAGCAGCTACCGGGACAGGTTCGGGGTCGGGGCCAACGTCCTGACTTTC	CASSYRDRFGVGANVLTF
TRBV7-3	NA	14	TRBJ2-3	NA	TGTGCCAGCAGCTTAAACCCAGACGGAGATACGCAGTATTTT	CASSLNPDGDTQYF
TRBV12-3/TRBV12-4	TRBD1	17	TRBJ1-2	few	TGTGCCAGCAGACGCTCCGGGACAGGGGGTAATAACTATGGCTACACCTTC	CASRRSGTGGNNYGYTF
TRBV30	TRBD1	12	TRBJ2-4	NA	TGTGCCGGGAGACAGGGGTACGAGGGGCAGTACTTC	CAGRQGYEGQYF
TRBV29-1	NA	11	TRBJ2-7	NA	TGCAGCGTTGAAGAATCTTACGAGCAGTACTTC	CSVEESYEQYF
TRBV25-1	NA	15	TRBJ1-1	NA	TGTGCCAGCAGTGAAATCCAGGGAGGGGGCACTGAAGCTTTCTTT	CASSEIQGGGTEAFF
TRBV12-3/TRBV12-4	NA	16	TRBJ1-5	NA	TGTGCCAGCAGTTTAGCGGGGCTGGACAGCAATCAGCCCCAGCATTTT	CASSLAGLDSNQPQHF
TRBV11-2	NA	17	TRBJ2-6	few	TGTGCCAGCAGCTTAAATGCTCGGGGCGCCGGGGCCAACGTCCTGACTTTC	CASSLNARGAGANVLTF
TRBV11-2	NA	14	TRBJ2-3	NA	TGTGCCAGCAGCTTCCGCGTTATGGGGGATACGCAGTATTTT	CASSFRVMGDTQYF
TRBV4-1	NA	16	TRBJ2-1	once	TGCGCCAGCAGCCAATCGGGGCGACGGGGGATTAGTGAGCAGTTCTTC	CASSQSGRRGISEQFF
TRBV6-6	NA	15	TRBJ2-7	few	TGTGCCAGCAGCCCAGGGTTTGGCGGTACCTACGAGCAGTACTTC	CASSPGFGGTYEQYF
TRBV6-1	TRBD2	14	TRBJ2-1	NA	TGTGCCAGCAGAACTAGCGGGACCTACAATGAGCAGTTCTTC	CASRTSGTYNEQFF
TRBV7-9	TRBD1	15	TRBJ2-3	few	TGTGCCAGCAGCTCCCAGGACAGGGACACAGATACGCAGTATTTT	CASSSQDRDTDTQYF
TRBV7-9	NA	13	TRBJ2-7	many	TGTGCCAGCAGCTGGGCTGCTACCTACGAGCAGTACTTC	CASSWAATYEQYF
TRBV28	NA	14	TRBJ2-7	NA	TGTGCCAGCAGTTTAGGTGGGCAGGGCTATGAGCAGTACTTC	CASSLGGQGYEQYF
TRBV7-2	NA	12	TRBJ2-7	NA	TGTGCCAGCCGAGACAGAGGGTACGAGCAGTACTTC	CASRDRGYEQYF
TRBV30	NA	11	TRBJ1-2	NA	TGTGCCTGGAGTGTAGGTGTTGGCTACACCTTC	CAWSVGVGYTF
TRBV28	NA	15	TRBJ2-7	NA	TGTGCCAGCAGGCCATCCGGGTTCGATGTCTACGAGCAGTACTTC	CASRPSGFDVYEQYF
TRBV24-1	TRBD1	15	TRBJ2-3	NA	TGTGCCACCAGTGATCCGGGACAGGGTGAAGATACGCAGTATTTT	CATSDPGQGEDTQYF
TRBV27	TRBD1	12	TRBJ2-1	NA	TGTGCCAGCAGTTGGGACAGGGGGGAGAAGTTCTTC	CASSWDRGEKFF
TRBV2	TRBD2	15	TRBJ2-3	NA	TGTGCCAGCAGTGAAGGGACTAGCCCCACAGATACGCAGTATTTT	CASSEGTSPTDTQYF
TRBV23-1	NA	15	TRBJ2-5	NA	TGCGCCAGCAGTCAATCAGAACAGTTTGAAGAGACCCAGTACTTC	CASSQSEQFEETQYF
TRBV5-1	TRBD2	15	TRBJ2-1	NA	TGCGCCAGCAGCTTGGCGGCGGGGGCCTACAATGAGCAGTTCTTC	CASSLAAGAYNEQFF
TRBV5-1	NA	15	TRBJ2-1	NA	TGCGCCAGCAGAGGGTCGGCAGGGTCCTACAATGAGCAGTTCTTC	CASRGSAGSYNEQFF
TRBV6-5	NA	15	TRBJ2-5	NA	TGTGCCAGCAGTTCTAGGGGGGGGTCAGGGGGGACCCAGTACTTC	CASSSRGGSGGTQYF
TRBV6-2/TRBV6-3	NA	14	TRBJ2-5	NA	TGTGCCAGCAGTTACTCAGACTTCGTAGAGACCCAGTACTTC	CASSYSDFVETQYF
TRBV20-1	TRBD2	13	TRBJ2-1	NA	TGCAGGGCGGCTAGCGGGAGGGGGGATGAGCAGTTCTTC	CRAASGRGDEQFF
TRBV14	NA	15	TRBJ2-6	NA	TGTGCCAGCAGCCAAGTCCGGTGGGGGGCCAACGTCCTGACTTTC	CASSQVRWGANVLTF
TRBV12-3/TRBV12-4	TRBD2	19	TRBJ2-3	NA	TGTGCCAGCAGTACTGAAGGACTAGCGGGGGGGCCCAGCACAGATACGCAGTATTTT	CASSTEGLAGGPSTDTQYF
TRBV7-9	NA	12	TRBJ1-2	NA	TGTGCCGCCACCGGGGAGGGCTATGGCTACACCTTC	CAATGEGYGYTF
TRBV23-1	NA	16	TRBJ2-3	NA	TGCGCCAGCAGTCAATCGGGGTACGCGGGATTAGATACGCAGTATTTT	CASSQSGYAGLDTQYF
TRBV29-1	TRBD2	13	TRBJ2-3	NA	TGCAGCGTTGGACGAGCGGGAGGGCCGCCGCAGTATTTT	CSVGRAGGPPQYF
TRBV6-6	NA	14	TRBJ2-7	few	TGTGCCAGCAGTTCTACCGGGAGCCCCTACGAGCAGTACTTC	CASSSTGSPYEQYF
TRBV7-2	NA	15	TRBJ2-7	NA	TGTGCCAGCAGCTTAGGGCAGTTCTTTTCCTACGAGCAGTACTTC	CASSLGQFFSYEQYF
TRBV5-1	NA	13	TRBJ2-5	few	TGCGCCAGCAGCTTGGACACCACGGGGACCCAGTACTTC	CASSLDTTGTQYF
TRBV4-2	NA	13	TRBJ2-4	NA	TGTGCCAGCAGCCAAGATCATCAGCGGCAGCAGTACTTC	CASSQDHQRQQYF
TRBV20-1	TRBD2	16	TRBJ2-1	NA	TGCAGTGCTAGAGGGCCCGGGGGGGGGCGATACAATGAGCAGTTCTTC	CSARGPGGGRYNEQFF
TRBV20-1	TRBD1	14	TRBJ2-3	NA	TGCAGTGCTAGAGGGACAGGGTACACAGATACGCAGTATTTT	CSARGTGYTDTQYF
TRBV6-5	NA	14	TRBJ2-7	few	TGTGCCAGCAGTTACGGGCAGCAGACCTACGAGCAGTACTTC	CASSYGQQTYEQYF
TRBV9	TRBD2	15	TRBJ2-3	NA	TGTGCCAGCAGCATGACTAGCGGGAGCGCAGATACGCAGTATTTT	CASSMTSGSADTQYF
TRBV18	NA	15	TRBJ2-5	NA	TGTGCCAGCTCACCACTCACAGGGAGCGGGGAGACCCAGTACTTC	CASSPLTGSGETQYF
TRBV6-2/TRBV6-3	NA	13	TRBJ2-2	NA	TGTGCCAGTGAGGACTCGAACACCGGGGAGCTGTTTTTT	CASEDSNTGELFF